This TCR beta chain was recorded in a study of cytomegalovirus exposure and HLA in healthy donors. In the study overall: Of around 400 genotyped donors, 81% grouped in the Caucasian-associated ancestry cluster. Study-wide findings and caveats: Association of a missense DCLRE1C variant with TCR beta V- and J-gene trimming was reported in a later analysis.

In this sample, this clone turned up a few times. Its antigen is undetermined. Primers for the PCR totalled 60 Vbeta and 13 Jbeta. Profiling relied on immunoSEQ multiplex PCR, and the TCRdb table lists in-frame clones only, not all of them. The sample comprises around 190,000 clones, over 65% of which are singletons, and about 2.8% rests with the top ten. Per germline, CDR1 LNHDA and CDR2 SQIVND (reference sequence). The CDR3 runs 12 residues. Trimming stripped 6 bases from V and 6 bases from J, with 11 bases between. V gene TRBV19 combines with J gene TRBJ1-1; D remains unclear. The TCR comes from a woman aged 25 to 39 in good health and CMV-seronegative. Sequencing used PBMCs. Here the CDR3 reads CASRPPAAEAFF. CDR3 coding DNA: TGTGCCAGTAGGCCGCCAGCGGCTGAAGCTTTCTTT.